This T cell receptor beta chain was recorded in a study of cytomegalovirus exposure and HLA in healthy donors. Findings and caveats of the study: Rare TCR sequences predominated, though certain public TCRs were found in many donors. Investigators reported approximately 170 TCR beta chains as tied to cytomegalovirus.

Germline CDR1 reads MNHEY; CDR2 reads SMNVEV (reference sequence). The CDR3 loop spans 14 amino acids. Trimming took off 3 bases at V and 5 bases at J, with 13 bases between the two ends. With respect to this clone: Its antigen is not identified.

Assay used: immunoSEQ multiplex PCR; TCRdb lists only in-frame clones, some missing. The repertoire consists of roughly 190,000 clones, with roughly 88% occurring once and the leading ten covering about 1.5%. The clonotype was recovered from a woman younger than 30 in good health and CMV-seronegative. V is TRBV27 and J is TRBJ1-1; the D is unclear. The sample was PBMCs. The CDR3 sequence is CASSFSRDFTEAFF. The CDR3 DNA follows: TGTGCCAGCAGTTTTAGCCGTGACTTTACTGAAGCTTTCTTT.